Following are 6 T cell receptor beta chains from one sample sequenced in a study of blood T cell repertoires in COVID-19. Profiling relied on immunoSEQ multiplex PCR, and the TCRdb table lists in-frame clones only, not all of them. Of about half a million clones detected, around 85% appear once; the ten largest clones hold approximately 2.9%. The sample comprised peripheral blood. The source is a human donor in a cohort sampled during active COVID-19.

This sequence joins TRBV19 and TRBJ1-1; D is unresolved. The V and J ends lost 4 bases and 9 bases respectively, with 18 bases between them. CDR3 length: 14 amino acids. In germline, CDR1 is LNHDA, CDR2 SQIVND (reference sequence). CDR3 sequence: CASSTEGLALKAFF. Here the CDR3 DNA reads TGTGCCAGTAGTACCGAAGGACTCGCCTTGAAAGCTTTCTTT.

The chain is built from TRBV5-1 and TRBJ2-5; the D gene is possibly TRBD1 (5 bases). Deletions cut 4 bases from V and 5 bases from J, with 12 bases between. CDR1 and CDR2 from the germline V gene are SGHRS and YFSETQ. The CDR3 is 13 residues long. The CDR3 region is CASSGRVRETQYF. CDR3 in DNA: TGCGCCAGCAGCGGCAGGGTCAGGGAGACCCAGTACTTC. Filled out from reference TRBV5-1 and TRBJ2-5, the complete variable domain reads KAGVTQTPRYLIKTRGQQVTLSCSPISGHRSVSWYQQTPGQGLQFLFEYFSETQRNKGNFPGRFSGRQFSNSRSEMNVSTLELGDSALYLCASSGRVRETQYFGPGTRLLVL.

The chain carries TRBV29-1 and TRBJ2-5; 7 nucleotides line up with TRBD2. Germline loops: CDR1 SQVTM, CDR2 ANQGSEA. The length of the CDR3 is 13 residues. Trimming at V came to 8 bases and at J to 0 bases, leaving 6 bases not matched to a gene. The CDR3 DNA reads as TGCAGCTCCCTGGGGGGGAACCAAGAGACCCAGTACTTC. This sequence encodes CSSLGGNQETQYF.

The chain has TRBV29-1 and TRBJ2-5, with TRBD1 as a possible D gene (6 bases). Germline assignment: CDR1 SQVTM and CDR2 ANQGSEA. The length of the CDR3 is 13 residues. The V end lost 7 bases, the J end lost 5 bases, and 17 bases lay between the germline ends. CDR3 DNA: TGCAGCGCCGATAGGGGGTATAGGGAGACCCAGTACTTC. Amino acids: CSADRGYRETQYF.

The V call is TRBV11-2, the J call TRBJ2-1; the D gene is possibly TRBD2 (7 bases). This CDR3 spans 15 amino acids. V shed 5 bases and J shed 6 bases, with 17 bases lying between them. Germline CDR1 SGHAT, CDR2 FQNNGV. CDR3 sequence (DNA): TGTGCCAGCAGCCTGGGGGGGCCCCCCTCCAATGAGCAGTTCTTC. It translates to CASSLGGPPSNEQFF.

V gene TRBV5-4 combines with J gene TRBJ2-1, with D possibly being TRBD2 (5 bases). The germline gives CDR1 SGHNT, CDR2 YYREEE (reference sequence). The CDR3 contains 14 residues. Trimming pared 4 bases from V and 7 bases from J, leaving 15 bases between. The CDR3 sequence is CASSHGPERNEQFF. CDR3 nucleotides: TGTGCCAGCAGCCATGGACCAGAGCGGAATGAGCAGTTCTTC.